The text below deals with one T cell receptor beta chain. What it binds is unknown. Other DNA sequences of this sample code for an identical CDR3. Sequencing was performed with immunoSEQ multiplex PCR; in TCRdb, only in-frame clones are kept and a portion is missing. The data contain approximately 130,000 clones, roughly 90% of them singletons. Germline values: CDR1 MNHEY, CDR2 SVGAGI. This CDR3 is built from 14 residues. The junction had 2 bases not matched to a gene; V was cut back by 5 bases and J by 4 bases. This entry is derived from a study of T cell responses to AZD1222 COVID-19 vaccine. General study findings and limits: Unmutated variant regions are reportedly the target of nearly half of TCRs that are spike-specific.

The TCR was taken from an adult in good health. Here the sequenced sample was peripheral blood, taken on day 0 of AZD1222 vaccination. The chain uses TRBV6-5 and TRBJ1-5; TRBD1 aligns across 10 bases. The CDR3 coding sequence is TGTGCCAGCAGTCGGACAGGGGGAAATCAGCCCCAGCATTTT. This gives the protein CASSRTGGNQPQHF.